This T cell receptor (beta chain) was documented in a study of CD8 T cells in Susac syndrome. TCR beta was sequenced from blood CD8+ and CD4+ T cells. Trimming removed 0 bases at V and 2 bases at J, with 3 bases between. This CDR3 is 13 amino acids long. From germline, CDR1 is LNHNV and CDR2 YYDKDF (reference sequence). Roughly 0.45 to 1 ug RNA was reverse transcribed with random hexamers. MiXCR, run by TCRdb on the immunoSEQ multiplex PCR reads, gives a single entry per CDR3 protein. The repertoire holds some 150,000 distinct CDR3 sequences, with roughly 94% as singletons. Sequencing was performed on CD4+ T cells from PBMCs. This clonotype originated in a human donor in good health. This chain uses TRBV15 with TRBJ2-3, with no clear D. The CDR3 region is CATSRDVTDTQYF. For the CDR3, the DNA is TGTGCCACCAGCAGAGACGTCACAGATACGCAGTATTTT.